A selection of T cell receptor beta chains follows, all from one sample in a study of blood T cell repertoires in COVID-19. The table came from immunoSEQ multiplex PCR; TCRdb's copy has only in-frame clones and leaves some out. Of 60,000 to 70,000 clones listed, roughly 87% are singletons. The sequenced sample was peripheral blood. Receptor source: a man older than 75 with acute or convalescent COVID-19. The CDR3 runs from the conserved cysteine through the conserved F or W.

J: TRBJ2-5
V: TRBV5-1
CDR3: CASSLSASETQYF

J: TRBJ1-4
V: TRBV28
CDR3: CASSGAETGSEKLFF

J: TRBJ2-5
V: TRBV24-1
CDR3: CATSDFFPGGETQYF

J: TRBJ1-2
V: TRBV7-2
CDR3: CASVDPGALNYGYTF

J: TRBJ2-4
V: TRBV11-3
CDR3: CASSPNWGGNIQYF

J: TRBJ2-7
V: TRBV7-8
CDR3: CASSLRDSSYEQYF

J: TRBJ2-5
V: TRBV10-2
CDR3: CASSVPGLAGVGETQYF

J: TRBJ1-1
V: TRBV28
CDR3: CASSWADRLNTEAFF

J: TRBJ1-3
V: TRBV3-1/TRBV3-2
CDR3: CASSLRDSGNTIYF

J: TRBJ2-7
V: TRBV24-1
CDR3: CATSDTDYEQYF

J: TRBJ2-5
V: TRBV12-3/TRBV12-4
CDR3: CASSGGGGETQYF